The rows below give T cell receptor beta chains drawn from one sample of a study of vaccination and CD4 T cells after COVID-19. Their antigen targets remain unknown. TCRdb called the PCR reads again in MiXCR, with one record for every CDR3 protein. The sample includes roughly 15,000 distinct CDR3 sequences, roughly 46% of them seen just once. The material sequenced was CD4+ T cells from blood, cultured in vitro. The receptor source for this set is a human donor who had recovered from COVID-19. Each CDR3 is given with its conserved first and last residue. A D gene is named only where the DNA matches it firmly. The listing skips clone size in some rows; elsewhere it reads once, few, many or a size class.

CDR3aa: CASSYLRGEGTEAFF
CDR3nt: TGCGCCAGCAGCTACCTTAGGGGTGAGGGCACTGAAGCTTTCTTT
d_gene: -
abundance: -
j_gene: TRBJ1-1
v_gene: TRBV5-1

CDR3aa: CASQRTEAQETQYF
CDR3nt: TGTGCCAGCCAACGAACAGAGGCCCAAGAGACCCAGTACTTC
d_gene: -
abundance: -
j_gene: TRBJ2-5
v_gene: TRBV7-2

CDR3aa: CASSMVASYSNQPQHF
CDR3nt: TGTGCCAGTAGTATGGTCGCCAGCTATAGCAATCAGCCCCAGCATTTT
d_gene: -
abundance: -
j_gene: TRBJ1-5
v_gene: TRBV19

CDR3aa: CASSLRSGVLYGYTF
CDR3nt: TGTGCCAGCAGTTTAAGGTCGGGAGTCCTCTATGGCTACACCTTC
d_gene: -
abundance: -
j_gene: TRBJ1-2
v_gene: TRBV28

CDR3aa: CASHHGGVVAEAFF
CDR3nt: TGTGCCAGTCACCATGGAGGGGTAGTGGCTGAAGCTTTCTTT
d_gene: -
abundance: few
j_gene: TRBJ1-1
v_gene: TRBV19

CDR3aa: CSARDLKGHLEQFF
CDR3nt: TGCAGTGCTAGAGATCTCAAGGGGCACCTTGAGCAGTTCTTC
d_gene: -
abundance: -
j_gene: TRBJ2-1
v_gene: TRBV20-1

CDR3aa: CASSITSSRTDTQYF
CDR3nt: TGTGCCAGTAGTATTACTAGCTCTCGCACAGATACGCAGTATTTT
d_gene: -
abundance: once
j_gene: TRBJ2-3
v_gene: TRBV19

CDR3aa: CASSYVTDTQYF
CDR3nt: TGTGCCAGCAGCTACGTCACAGATACGCAGTATTTT
d_gene: -
abundance: few
j_gene: TRBJ2-3
v_gene: TRBV6-5

CDR3aa: CASSQVTSGKNTGELFF
CDR3nt: TGCGCCAGCAGCCAAGTGACTAGCGGAAAAAACACCGGGGAGCTGTTTTTT
d_gene: TRBD2
abundance: -
j_gene: TRBJ2-2
v_gene: TRBV4-3

CDR3aa: CASSLEPPGLNTEAFF
CDR3nt: TGCGCCAGCAGCTTGGAACCCCCAGGGCTGAACACTGAAGCTTTCTTT
d_gene: -
abundance: -
j_gene: TRBJ1-1
v_gene: TRBV5-1